This T cell receptor (beta chain) originates from a study of cytomegalovirus exposure and HLA in healthy donors. Study-level points and caveats: In an earlier analysis, in fewer than 700 donors, most V segments appeared productive either ~87% or ~30% of the time. Donors belonging to an Asian-associated ancestry cluster reportedly showed fewer N-insertions in productive TCRs than the roughly 670-donor mean, according to what a later analysis found.

In regard to this clone: Antigen: not known.

Vbeta (60) and Jbeta (13) primers were used in the PCR. Method: immunoSEQ multiplex PCR; TCRdb's copy keeps in-frame clones and lacks some. This table holds approximately 110,000 clones, 73% found once. In germline, CDR1 is SGDLS, CDR2 YYNGEE. CDR3 length: 15 amino acids. Trimming shortened V by 0 bases and J by 6 bases, and 13 bases separated the two germline ends. The TCR was taken from a woman in her thirties or forties in good health and CMV-seronegative. Sequencing was carried out using PBMCs. This chain joins TRBV9 and TRBJ1-5, with a weak D call TRBD1 (6 bases). In DNA form, the CDR3 reads TGTGCCAGCAGCGTAGGGCCAGGGGTTAGTCAGCCCCAGCATTTT. This translates into CASSVGPGVSQPQHF.